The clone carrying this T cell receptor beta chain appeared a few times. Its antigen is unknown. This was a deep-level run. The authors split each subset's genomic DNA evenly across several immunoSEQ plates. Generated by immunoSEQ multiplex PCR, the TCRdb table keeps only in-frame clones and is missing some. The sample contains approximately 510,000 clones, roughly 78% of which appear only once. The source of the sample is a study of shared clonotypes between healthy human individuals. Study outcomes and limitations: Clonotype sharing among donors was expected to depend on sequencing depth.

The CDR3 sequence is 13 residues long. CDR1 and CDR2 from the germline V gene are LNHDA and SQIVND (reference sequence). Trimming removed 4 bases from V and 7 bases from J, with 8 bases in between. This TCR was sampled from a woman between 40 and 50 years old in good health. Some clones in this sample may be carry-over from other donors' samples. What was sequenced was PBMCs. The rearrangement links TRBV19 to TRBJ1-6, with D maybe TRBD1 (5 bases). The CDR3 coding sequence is TGTGCCAGTAGTACCCGACAGAATTCACCCCTCCACTTT. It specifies CASSTRQNSPLHF.